These 19 T cell receptor beta chains came from one sample sequenced in a study of shared clonotypes between healthy human individuals. TCRdb's copy holds only in-frame clones and misses some; the assay was immunoSEQ multiplex PCR. The table lists more than 2,000,000 clones, 80% to 95% of them singletons. The sequencing sample was made of naive CD4+ T cells from PBMCs. Subset in this sample: CD45RA+ positively selected. All receptors derive from a man between 18 and 29 years old in good health. Some clones in this sample may be carry-over from other donors' samples.

The chain employs TRBV4-3 and TRBJ2-3; D remains ambiguous. This CDR3 is 16 amino acids long. V gave up 3 bases and J gave up 2 bases, with 15 bases separating them. Germline V gene lookup returns CDR1 LGHNA and CDR2 YSLEER. The CDR3 region is CASSQGNGLNTDTQYF. CDR3 nucleotide sequence: TGCGCCAGCAGCCAGGGGAACGGGCTGAACACAGATACGCAGTATTTT.

This clone was recorded only once. Other DNA variants within this sample encode the same CDR3. The chain uses TRBV5-1 and TRBJ2-6; D gene uncertain. The V gene lost 1 base and the J gene lost 0 bases, with 5 bases spanning the gap. The CDR3 totals 15 residues. Germline CDR1 SGHRS, CDR2 YFSETQ. The CDR3 bases are TGCGCCAGCAGCTTGTCGGGCTCTGGGGCCAACGTCCTGACTTTC. As protein: CASSLSGSGANVLTF. Full variable domain (rest looked up from reference TRBV5-1 and TRBJ2-6): KAGVTQTPRYLIKTRGQQVTLSCSPISGHRSVSWYQQTPGQGLQFLFEYFSETQRNKGNFPGRFSGRQFSNSRSEMNVSTLELGDSALYLCASSLSGSGANVLTFGAGSRLTVL.

The chain combines TRBV7-3 with TRBJ2-1; no reliable D call. The CDR3 covers 17 residues. CDR1 is SGHTA, CDR2 FQGTGA, per germline. Trimming cost V 5 bases and J 4 bases, with 21 bases left between them. CDR3 nucleotide sequence: TGTGCCAGCAGCAAAACCCGGAGCGAGGAGAAGTACAATGAGCAGTTCTTC. Translated, it gives CASSKTRSEEKYNEQFF.

The rearrangement links TRBV11-2 to TRBJ1-4; the D is unclear. The V end lost 1 base, the J end lost 11 bases, and 14 bases lay between the germline ends. Per the germline V gene, CDR1 is SGHAT and CDR2 is FQNNGV. This CDR3 comprises 14 residues. CDR3 in DNA: TGTGCCAGCAGCTTAGGCCACGGAATGGAGAAACTGTTTTTT. Its protein is CASSLGHGMEKLFF. Based on the CDR3 plus reference TRBV11-2 and TRBJ1-4, the full variable domain is EAGVAQSPRYKIIEKRQSVAFWCNPISGHATLYWYQQILGQGPKLLIQFQNNGVVDDSQLPKDRFSAERLKGVDSTLKIQPAKLEDSAVYLCASSLGHGMEKLFFGSGTQLSVL.

A note on this clone: Other DNA sequences in this specimen translate into the identical CDR3. The CDR3 spells CAWSVGTGGYNEQFF. CDR3 bases: TGTGCCTGGAGTGTGGGGACAGGGGGCTACAATGAGCAGTTCTTC. The chain combines TRBV30 with TRBJ2-1; TRBD1 aligns across 11 bases. With V trimmed by 0 bases and J by 3 bases, 1 base remained unmatched. Per germline, CDR1 GTSNPN and CDR2 SVGIG (reference sequence). CDR3 length: 15 amino acids. The whole variable domain, filled in from reference TRBV30 and TRBJ2-1, reads SQTIHQWPATLVQPVGSPLSLECTVEGTSNPNLYWYRQAAGRGLQLLFYSVGIGQISSEVPQNLSASRPQDRQFILSSKKLLLSDSGFYLCAWSVGTGGYNEQFFGPGTRLTVL.

The chain recombines TRBV4-1 with TRBJ2-7; D possibly corresponds to TRBD1 (5 bases). Trimming removed 5 bases from V and 7 bases from J, with 18 bases in between. This CDR3 has 14 amino acids. Per germline, CDR1 MGHRA and CDR2 YSYEKL. DNA of the CDR3: TGCGCCAGCAGCTTAGGGGCAGTTTTGGGGGAGCAGTACTTC. This encodes CASSLGAVLGEQYF.

The count of this clone is one. The identical CDR3 is also encoded by other nucleotide sequences in the sample. The chain has TRBV5-1 and TRBJ2-1; D not certain. Trimming pared 0 bases from V and 0 bases from J, leaving 7 bases between. Germline assignment: CDR1 SGHRS and CDR2 YFSETQ. The CDR3 length is 15 residues. The CDR3 reads CASSLVGPSYNEQFF. The CDR3 DNA sequence: TGCGCCAGCAGCTTGGTCGGTCCCTCCTACAATGAGCAGTTCTTC.

This rearrangement joins TRBV18 to TRBJ2-7; 10 bases map to TRBD2. This CDR3 region has 17 residues. CDR1 and CDR2 from the germline V gene are KGHSH and LQKENI. Trimming removed 3 bases from V and 2 bases from J; junction bases left unmatched: 10. As DNA, the CDR3 is TGTGCCAGCTCACCTTCAAGACTAGCGGGTAGACCCTACGAGCAGTACTTC. Translation: CASSPSRLAGRPYEQYF.

This sequence joins TRBV5-1 and TRBJ2-1; D gene unclear. The CDR3 is 14 residues long. Germline CDR1 and CDR2: SGHRS and YFSETQ. V lost 3 bases and J lost 7, with 14 bases in between. CDR3 coding DNA: TGCGCCAGCAGCTCCGTCCCCAGCTTGAATGAGCAGTTCTTC. This gives the protein CASSSVPSLNEQFF.

J is TRBJ2-1 and V is TRBV15; 11 nucleotides agree with TRBD1. In germline, CDR1 is LNHNV, CDR2 YYDKDF (reference sequence). The V segment lost 9 bases and the J segment 6 bases; nucleotides outside the gene matches: 7. The CDR3 contains 14 residues. The CDR3 is CATNQDRGLNEQFF. For the CDR3, the DNA is TGTGCCACTAACCAGGACAGGGGGCTCAATGAGCAGTTCTTC.

The chain joins TRBV20-1 to TRBJ1-2; 8 bases agree with TRBD1. This CDR3 contains 11 residues. The V gene's germline CDR1 is DFQATT and CDR2 SNEGSKA (reference sequence). V dropped 3 bases and J dropped 8; count of bases not matched to a gene: 2. DNA for the CDR3: TGCAGTGCTAGTAACAGGGGGGGCTACACCTTC. This codes for CSASNRGGYTF.

This chain joins TRBV6-1 and TRBJ2-7; D may correspond to TRBD1 or TRBD2 (6 bases each). The CDR3 is made up of 15 amino acids. V dropped 5 bases and J dropped 3 bases, with 17 bases sitting between them. Germline CDR1 reads MNHNS; CDR2 reads SASEGT. In DNA, the CDR3 is TGTGCCAGCAGTCGGGAGACGGGACACCGCTACGAGCAGTACTTC. It encodes CASSRETGHRYEQYF.

This chain joins TRBV6-5 and TRBJ1-1, with 7 bases matching TRBD1. V lost 6 bases to trimming and J lost 0 bases; unmatched junction nucleotides: 7. This CDR3 has 15 amino acids. Germline loops: CDR1 MNHEY, CDR2 SVGAGI. The CDR3 DNA is TGTGCCAGCAGCCGACAGGGCATTATGAACACTGAAGCTTTCTTT. This gives the protein CASSRQGIMNTEAFF.

V gene TRBV5-1 combines with J gene TRBJ1-4, with D perhaps matching TRBD1 (5 bases). V gave up 1 base and J gave up 8 bases, with 12 bases separating them. The CDR3 is made up of 14 amino acids. Germline V gene data show CDR1 as SGHRS and CDR2 as YFSETQ. The CDR3 region is CASSLYRRTEKLFF. The CDR3 nucleotides are TGCGCCAGCAGCTTGTACAGGCGAACCGAAAAACTGTTTTTT.

The CDR3, as DNA: TGTGCCAGCAGCCCGGGGGGGGCCCTGAACACTGAAGCTTTCTTT. Amino acids: CASSPGGALNTEAFF. The V and J genes are TRBV7-2 and TRBJ1-1, with TRBD1 as a possible D gene (6 bases). This CDR3 comprises 15 residues. Per germline, CDR1 SGHTA and CDR2 FQGNSA. V was trimmed by 5 bases and J by 0 bases, leaving 13 bases between them.

The chain employs TRBV15 and TRBJ2-7; 7 bases line up with TRBD1. The CDR3 is 15 amino acids. The germline V gene has CDR1 LNHNV and CDR2 YYDKDF (reference sequence). V was clipped by 5 bases and J by 3 bases; unmatched bases: 10. The DNA for the CDR3 is TGTGCCACCAGCGGAATCAGGGGGAGAGGCTACGAGCAGTACTTC. Protein sequence: CATSGIRGRGYEQYF.

The chain recombines TRBV6-5 with TRBJ2-5; 9 bases are a match to TRBD2. CDR1 MNHEY and CDR2 SVGAGI come from the germline V gene. This CDR3 has 14 residues. J gave up 3 bases and V 5 bases, and 4 bases lay outside the gene matches. The DNA of the CDR3 is TGTGCCAGCAGTGTGACTAGCGGAAAAGAGACCCAGTACTTC. It specifies CASSVTSGKETQYF.

The chain has TRBV6-1 and TRBJ1-5; a possible D gene is TRBD1 (5 bases). V lost 6 bases to trimming and J lost 6 bases, with 15 bases between them. This CDR3 comprises 14 residues. The germline CDR1 and CDR2 sequences are MNHNS and SASEGT. CDR3 amino acids: CASSPGGGPQPQHF. DNA for the CDR3: TGTGCCAGCAGCCCCGGTGGGGGTCCTCAGCCCCAGCATTTT.

The chain links TRBV5-8 to TRBJ1-5; 7 bases map to TRBD1. The V and J ends lost 4 bases and 0 bases, in that order; junction bases with no gene match: 7. CDR1 SGHTS and CDR2 YDEGEE come from the germline V gene. The CDR3 runs to 16 residues. CDR3 loop: CASSEGQRYSNQPQHF. In nucleotides, the CDR3 is TGTGCCAGCAGCGAGGGACAGCGATATAGCAATCAGCCCCAGCATTTT.